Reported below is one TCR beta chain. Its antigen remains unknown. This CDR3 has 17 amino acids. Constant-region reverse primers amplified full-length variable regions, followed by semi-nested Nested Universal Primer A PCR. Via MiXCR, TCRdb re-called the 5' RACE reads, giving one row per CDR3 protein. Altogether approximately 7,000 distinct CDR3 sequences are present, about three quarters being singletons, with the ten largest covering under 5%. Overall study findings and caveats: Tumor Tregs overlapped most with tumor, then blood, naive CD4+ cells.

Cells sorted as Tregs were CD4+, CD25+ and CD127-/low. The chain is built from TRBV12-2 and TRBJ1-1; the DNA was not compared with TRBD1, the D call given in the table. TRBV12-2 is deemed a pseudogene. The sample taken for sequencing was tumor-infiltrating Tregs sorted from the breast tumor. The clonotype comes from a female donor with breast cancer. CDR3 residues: CASSNRDRGRMNTEAFF. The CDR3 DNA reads TGTGCCAGCAGCAACCGGGACAGAGGAAGAATGAACACTGAAGCTTTCTTT.